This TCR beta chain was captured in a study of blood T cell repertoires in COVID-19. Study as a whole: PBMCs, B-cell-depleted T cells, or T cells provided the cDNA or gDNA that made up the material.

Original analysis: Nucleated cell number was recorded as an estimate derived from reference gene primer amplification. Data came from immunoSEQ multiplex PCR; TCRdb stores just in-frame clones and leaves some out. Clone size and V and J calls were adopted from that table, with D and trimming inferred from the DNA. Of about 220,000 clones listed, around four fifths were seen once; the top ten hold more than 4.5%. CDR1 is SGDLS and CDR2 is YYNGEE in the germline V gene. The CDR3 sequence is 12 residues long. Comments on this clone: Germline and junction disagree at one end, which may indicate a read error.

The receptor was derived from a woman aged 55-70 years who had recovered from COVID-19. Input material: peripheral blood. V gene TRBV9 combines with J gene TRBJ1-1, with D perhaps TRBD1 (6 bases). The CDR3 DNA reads TGTGCCAGCAGCGTAACCTTGGGACAAGCAACTTTT. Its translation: CASSVTLGQATF. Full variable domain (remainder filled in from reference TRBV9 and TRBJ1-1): DSGVTQTPKHLITATGQRVTLRCSPRSGDLSVYWYQQSLDQGLQFLIQYYNGEERAKGNILERFSAQQFPDLHSELNLSSLELGDSALYFCASSVTLGQATFGQGTRLTVV.